Listed below are T cell receptor beta chains from one sample, sequenced in a study of T cell changes during pregnancy in multiple sclerosis. TCRdb's copy holds only in-frame clones and misses some; the assay was immunoSEQ multiplex PCR. The data hold under 55,000 clones, with approximately 91% observed a single time. Material: PBMCs (not recorded whether the cells were cultured). The receptors were gathered from a female donor with multiple sclerosis, enrolled in a pregnancy study. Both conserved end residues are part of each CDR3.

CDR3 protein: CASSIKTDLTDTQYF; V gene: TRBV19; J gene: TRBJ2-3
CDR3 protein: CASRATGGAHEQYF; V gene: TRBV6-5; J gene: TRBJ2-7
CDR3 protein: CASSPSPSTGNTIYF; V gene: TRBV9; J gene: TRBJ1-3
CDR3 protein: CASSIPRDRGSYEQYF; V gene: TRBV19; J gene: TRBJ2-7
CDR3 protein: CASSYRASGANVLTF; V gene: TRBV6-6; J gene: TRBJ2-6
CDR3 protein: CASSPKYGYTF; V gene: TRBV28; J gene: TRBJ1-2
CDR3 protein: CASSRTSGRTDATDTQYF; V gene: TRBV7-9; J gene: TRBJ2-3
CDR3 protein: CASSVAAGGGGKANEQFF; V gene: TRBV9; J gene: TRBJ2-1
CDR3 protein: CASSLISLTGEKLFF; V gene: TRBV7-2; J gene: TRBJ1-4
CDR3 protein: CASSLDTGELFF; V gene: TRBV7-9; J gene: TRBJ2-2
CDR3 protein: CASSLTRDQLTDTQYF; V gene: TRBV7-3; J gene: TRBJ2-3
CDR3 protein: CAINQGNYGYTF; V gene: TRBV10-3; J gene: TRBJ1-2
CDR3 protein: CASSYTGTGSYEQYF; V gene: TRBV7-2; J gene: TRBJ2-7
CDR3 protein: CASTLDKLLDEQYF; V gene: TRBV11-2; J gene: TRBJ2-7
CDR3 protein: CASSQAPPTSVNEQFF; V gene: TRBV4-3; J gene: TRBJ2-1
CDR3 protein: CAWSVLETQYF; V gene: TRBV30; J gene: TRBJ2-5
CDR3 protein: CASSLSGYEQYF; V gene: TRBV7-9; J gene: TRBJ2-7
CDR3 protein: CASSDSISGITGELFF; V gene: TRBV6-4; J gene: TRBJ2-2
CDR3 protein: CASSQDSYGYTF; V gene: TRBV4-3; J gene: TRBJ1-2
CDR3 protein: CASSPAGLAGGPMTTDTQYF; V gene: TRBV28; J gene: TRBJ2-3
CDR3 protein: CATRVKNTQYF; V gene: TRBV5-8; J gene: TRBJ2-3
CDR3 protein: CASSPTGGNADTQYF; V gene: TRBV5-8; J gene: TRBJ2-3
CDR3 protein: CASSQPSGSSSYNEQFF; V gene: TRBV4-2; J gene: TRBJ2-1
CDR3 protein: CASSLVELVEQFF; V gene: TRBV7-2; J gene: TRBJ2-1
CDR3 protein: CASTQDREGEKLFF; V gene: TRBV28; J gene: TRBJ1-4
CDR3 protein: CASSRNTEAFF; V gene: TRBV6-6; J gene: TRBJ1-1
CDR3 protein: CASSFGAGGDEQYF; V gene: TRBV5-1; J gene: TRBJ2-7
CDR3 protein: CASRPADRGGYTF; V gene: TRBV5-6; J gene: TRBJ1-2
CDR3 protein: CAISGTGGFTEAFF; V gene: TRBV10-3; J gene: TRBJ1-1
CDR3 protein: CAIRRNRTNYGYTF; V gene: TRBV6-4; J gene: TRBJ1-2
CDR3 protein: CASSYFSEGQPQHF; V gene: TRBV5-8; J gene: TRBJ1-5
CDR3 protein: CASSSSRELPETQYF; V gene: TRBV6-6; J gene: TRBJ2-5
CDR3 protein: CASSLTGRSNEQYF; V gene: TRBV27; J gene: TRBJ2-7
CDR3 protein: CASSLDGVLQETQYF; V gene: TRBV7-2; J gene: TRBJ2-5
CDR3 protein: CASSSDPGHSNEKLFF; V gene: TRBV5-5; J gene: TRBJ1-4
CDR3 protein: CASSPTGGLNEQFF; V gene: TRBV28; J gene: TRBJ2-1
CDR3 protein: CASSFLAERNTEAFF; V gene: TRBV5-1; J gene: TRBJ1-1
CDR3 protein: CASSEQGPTNTGELFF; V gene: TRBV2; J gene: TRBJ2-2
CDR3 protein: CAISGRGENEQFF; V gene: TRBV10-3; J gene: TRBJ2-1
CDR3 protein: CASSLGQGASYGYTF; V gene: TRBV18; J gene: TRBJ1-2
CDR3 protein: CASSPGDTNGYTF; V gene: TRBV28; J gene: TRBJ1-2
CDR3 protein: CASSWTTETQYF; V gene: TRBV5-5; J gene: TRBJ2-5
CDR3 protein: CASSLRLADTQYF; V gene: TRBV2; J gene: TRBJ2-3
CDR3 protein: CASSIGGMGETQYF; V gene: TRBV19; J gene: TRBJ2-5
CDR3 protein: CASSLVPHSNQPQHF; V gene: TRBV27; J gene: TRBJ1-5
CDR3 protein: CASKLFGSTDTQYF; V gene: TRBV5-1; J gene: TRBJ2-3
CDR3 protein: CASILGGASNQPQHF; V gene: TRBV28; J gene: TRBJ1-5
CDR3 protein: CASSYRGEQFF; V gene: TRBV6-5; J gene: TRBJ2-1
CDR3 protein: CASSQGRGTGVTEAFF; V gene: TRBV13; J gene: TRBJ1-1
CDR3 protein: CASSQDIRGYGYTF; V gene: TRBV4-2; J gene: TRBJ1-2